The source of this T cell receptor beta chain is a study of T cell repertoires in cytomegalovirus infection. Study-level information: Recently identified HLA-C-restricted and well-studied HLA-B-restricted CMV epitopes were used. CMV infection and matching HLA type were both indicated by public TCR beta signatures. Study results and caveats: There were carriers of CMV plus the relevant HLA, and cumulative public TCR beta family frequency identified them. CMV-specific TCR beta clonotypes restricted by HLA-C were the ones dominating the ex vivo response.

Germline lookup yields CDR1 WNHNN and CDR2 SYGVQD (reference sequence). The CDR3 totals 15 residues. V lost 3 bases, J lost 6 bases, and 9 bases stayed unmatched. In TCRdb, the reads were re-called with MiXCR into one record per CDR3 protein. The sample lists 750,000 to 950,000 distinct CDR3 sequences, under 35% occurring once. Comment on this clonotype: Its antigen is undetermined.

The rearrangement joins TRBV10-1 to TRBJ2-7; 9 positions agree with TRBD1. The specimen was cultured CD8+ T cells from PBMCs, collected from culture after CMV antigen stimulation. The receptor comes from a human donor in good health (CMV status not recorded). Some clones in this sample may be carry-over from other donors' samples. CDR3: CASSDRQGVSGEQYF. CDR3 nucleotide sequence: TGCGCCAGCAGTGATCGACAGGGGGTCTCTGGCGAGCAGTACTTC.